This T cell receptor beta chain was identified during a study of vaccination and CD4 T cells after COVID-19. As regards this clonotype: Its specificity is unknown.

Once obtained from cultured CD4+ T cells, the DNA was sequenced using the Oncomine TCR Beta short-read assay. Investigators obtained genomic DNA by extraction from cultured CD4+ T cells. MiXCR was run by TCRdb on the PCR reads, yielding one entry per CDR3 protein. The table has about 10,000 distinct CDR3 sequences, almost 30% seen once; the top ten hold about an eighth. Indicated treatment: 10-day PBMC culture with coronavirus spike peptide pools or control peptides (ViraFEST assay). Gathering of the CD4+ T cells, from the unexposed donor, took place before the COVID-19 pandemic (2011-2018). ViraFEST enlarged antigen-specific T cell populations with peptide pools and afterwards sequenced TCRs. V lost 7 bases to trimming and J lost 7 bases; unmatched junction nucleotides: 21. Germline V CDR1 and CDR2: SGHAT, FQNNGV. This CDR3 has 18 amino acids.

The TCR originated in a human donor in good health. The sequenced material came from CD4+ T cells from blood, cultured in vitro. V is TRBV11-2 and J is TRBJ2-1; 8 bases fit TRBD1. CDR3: CASTTPRPDRVTDNEQFF. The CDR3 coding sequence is TGTGCCAGCACCACCCCCCGGCCGGACAGGGTAACCGATAATGAGCAGTTCTTC.